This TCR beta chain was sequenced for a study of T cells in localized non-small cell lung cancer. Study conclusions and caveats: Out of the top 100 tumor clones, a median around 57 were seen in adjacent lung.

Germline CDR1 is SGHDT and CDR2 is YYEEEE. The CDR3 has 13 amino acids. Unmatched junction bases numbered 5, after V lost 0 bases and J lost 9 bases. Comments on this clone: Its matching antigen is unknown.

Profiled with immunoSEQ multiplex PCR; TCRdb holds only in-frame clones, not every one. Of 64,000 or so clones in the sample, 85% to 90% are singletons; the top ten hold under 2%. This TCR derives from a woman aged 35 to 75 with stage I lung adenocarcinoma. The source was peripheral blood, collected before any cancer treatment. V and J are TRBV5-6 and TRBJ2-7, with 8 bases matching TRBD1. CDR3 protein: CASSLEPGTGQYF. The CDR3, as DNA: TGTGCCAGCAGCTTGGAGCCGGGGACAGGGCAGTACTTC.